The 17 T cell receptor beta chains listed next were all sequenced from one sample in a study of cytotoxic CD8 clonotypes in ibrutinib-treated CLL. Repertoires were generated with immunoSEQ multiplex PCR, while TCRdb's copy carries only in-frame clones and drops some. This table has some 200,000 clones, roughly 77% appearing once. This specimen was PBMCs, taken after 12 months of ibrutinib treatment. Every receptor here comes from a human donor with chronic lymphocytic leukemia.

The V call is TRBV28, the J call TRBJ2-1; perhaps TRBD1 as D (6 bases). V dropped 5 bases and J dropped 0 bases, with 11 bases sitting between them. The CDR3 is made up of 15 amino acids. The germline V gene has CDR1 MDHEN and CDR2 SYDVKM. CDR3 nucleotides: TGTGCCAGCAGTGACCCCAGGGGCTCCTACAATGAGCAGTTCTTC. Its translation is CASSDPRGSYNEQFF.

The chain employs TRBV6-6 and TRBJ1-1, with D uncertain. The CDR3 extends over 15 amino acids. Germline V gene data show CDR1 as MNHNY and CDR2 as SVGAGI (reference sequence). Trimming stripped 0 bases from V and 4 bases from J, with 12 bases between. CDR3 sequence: CASSYSNPGSTEAFF. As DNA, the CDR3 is TGTGCCAGCAGTTACTCGAATCCGGGGAGCACTGAAGCTTTCTTT.

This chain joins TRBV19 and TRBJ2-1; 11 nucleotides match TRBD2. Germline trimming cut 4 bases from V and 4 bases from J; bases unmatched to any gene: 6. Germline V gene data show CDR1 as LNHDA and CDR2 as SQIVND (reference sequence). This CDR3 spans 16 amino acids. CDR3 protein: CASSTRTSGPYNEQFF. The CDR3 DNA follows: TGTGCCAGTAGTACCCGGACTAGCGGGCCTTACAATGAGCAGTTCTTC.

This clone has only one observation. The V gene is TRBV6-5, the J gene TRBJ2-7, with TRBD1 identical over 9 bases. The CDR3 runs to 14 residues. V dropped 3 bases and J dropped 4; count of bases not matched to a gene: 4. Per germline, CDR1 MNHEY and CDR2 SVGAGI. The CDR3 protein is CASSYMGQGYEQYF. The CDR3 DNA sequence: TGTGCCAGCAGTTATATGGGACAGGGATACGAGCAGTACTTC.

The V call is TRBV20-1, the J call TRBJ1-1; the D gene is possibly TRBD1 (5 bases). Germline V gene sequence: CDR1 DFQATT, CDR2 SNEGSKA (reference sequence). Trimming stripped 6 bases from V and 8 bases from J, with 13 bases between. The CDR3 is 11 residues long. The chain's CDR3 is CSANQQVEAFF. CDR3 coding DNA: TGCAGTGCCAACCAACAGGTAGAAGCTTTCTTT.

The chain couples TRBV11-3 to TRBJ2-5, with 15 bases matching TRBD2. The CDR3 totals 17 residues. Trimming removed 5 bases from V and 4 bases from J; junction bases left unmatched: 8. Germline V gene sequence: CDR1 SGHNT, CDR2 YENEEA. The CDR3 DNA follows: TGTGCCAGCAGCGGGGGGACTAGCGGGAGGAGTGGAGAGACCCAGTACTTC. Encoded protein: CASSGGTSGRSGETQYF.

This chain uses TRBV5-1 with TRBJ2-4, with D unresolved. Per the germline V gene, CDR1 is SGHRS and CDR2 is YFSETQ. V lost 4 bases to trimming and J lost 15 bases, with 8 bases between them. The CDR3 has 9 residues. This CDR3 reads CASSPPGYF. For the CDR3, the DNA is TGCGCCAGCAGCCCCCCTGGGTACTTC.

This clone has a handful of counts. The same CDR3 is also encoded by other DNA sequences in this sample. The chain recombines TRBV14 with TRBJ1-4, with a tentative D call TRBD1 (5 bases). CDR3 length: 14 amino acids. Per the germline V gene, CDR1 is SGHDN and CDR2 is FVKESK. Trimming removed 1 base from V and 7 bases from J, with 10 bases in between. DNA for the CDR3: TGTGCCAGCAGCCAAGGCAGGGCCGGTGAAAAACTGTTTTTT. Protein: CASSQGRAGEKLFF.

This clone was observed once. The CDR3 region is CASSLDGLIAYNSPLHF. In nucleotides, the CDR3 is TGCGCCAGCAGCTTGGACGGACTGATTGCCTATAATTCACCCCTCCACTTT. V usage is TRBV5-1 and J usage is TRBJ1-6, with unresolved D. The ends were cut back, 0 bases at V and 2 bases at J, with 12 bases in the middle. The length of the CDR3 is 17 residues. Germline CDR1 reads SGHRS; CDR2 reads YFSETQ.

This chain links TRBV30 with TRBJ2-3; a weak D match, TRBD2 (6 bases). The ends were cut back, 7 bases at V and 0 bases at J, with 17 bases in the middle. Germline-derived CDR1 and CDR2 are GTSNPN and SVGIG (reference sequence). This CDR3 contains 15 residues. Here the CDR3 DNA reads TGTGCCTCCACCTCGGGGGTGGTAAGCACAGATACGCAGTATTTT. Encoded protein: CASTSGVVSTDTQYF.

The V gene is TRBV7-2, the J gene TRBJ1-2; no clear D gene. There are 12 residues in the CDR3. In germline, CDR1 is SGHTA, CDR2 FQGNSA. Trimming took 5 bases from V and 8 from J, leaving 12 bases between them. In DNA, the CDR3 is TGTGCCAGCAGCCTCAGCGCCTCGGGCTACACCTTC. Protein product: CASSLSASGYTF.

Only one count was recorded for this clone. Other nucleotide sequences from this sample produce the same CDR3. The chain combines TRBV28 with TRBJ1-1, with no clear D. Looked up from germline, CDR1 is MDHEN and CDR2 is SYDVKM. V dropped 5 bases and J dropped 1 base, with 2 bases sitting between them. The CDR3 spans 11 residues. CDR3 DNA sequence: TGTGCCAGCAGTGGGAACACTGAAGCTTTCTTT. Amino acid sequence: CASSGNTEAFF. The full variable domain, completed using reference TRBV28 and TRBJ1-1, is DVKVTQSSRYLVKRTGEKVFLECVQDMDHENMFWYRQDPGLGLRLIYFSYDVKMKEKGDIPEGYSVSREKKERFSLILESASTNQTSMYLCASSGNTEAFFGQGTRLTVV.

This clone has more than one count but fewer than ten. In nucleotides, the CDR3 is TGTGCCAGCAGCCCCCGAAGCGGGAACTACAATGAGCAGTTCTTC. Residues: CASSPRSGNYNEQFF. The chain has TRBV11-3 and TRBJ2-1, with TRBD2 identical over 7 bases. From germline, CDR1 is SGHNT and CDR2 YENEEA. This CDR3 region has 15 residues. Losses at the gene ends were 5 bases for V and 3 bases for J; bases not matched to a gene: 7.

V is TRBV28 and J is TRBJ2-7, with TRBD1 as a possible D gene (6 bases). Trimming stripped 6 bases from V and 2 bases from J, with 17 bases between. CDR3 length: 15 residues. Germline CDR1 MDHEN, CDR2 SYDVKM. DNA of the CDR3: TGTGCCAGCAGCCTCATACCCGGACAGACCTACGAGCAGTACTTC. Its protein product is CASSLIPGQTYEQYF.

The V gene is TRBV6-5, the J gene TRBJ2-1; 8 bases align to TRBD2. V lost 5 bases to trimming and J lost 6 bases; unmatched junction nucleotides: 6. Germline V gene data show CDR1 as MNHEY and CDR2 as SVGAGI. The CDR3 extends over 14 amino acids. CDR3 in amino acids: CASSSGRRGNEQFF. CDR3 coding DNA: TGTGCCAGCAGTAGCGGGAGAAGGGGCAATGAGCAGTTCTTC.

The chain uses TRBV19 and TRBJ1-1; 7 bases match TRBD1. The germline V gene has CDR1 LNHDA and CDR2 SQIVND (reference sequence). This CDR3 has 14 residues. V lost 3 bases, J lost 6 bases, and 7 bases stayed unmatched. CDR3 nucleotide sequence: TGTGCCAGTAGTATTAGACAGGGTAGCGCTGAAGCTTTCTTT. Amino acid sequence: CASSIRQGSAEAFF.

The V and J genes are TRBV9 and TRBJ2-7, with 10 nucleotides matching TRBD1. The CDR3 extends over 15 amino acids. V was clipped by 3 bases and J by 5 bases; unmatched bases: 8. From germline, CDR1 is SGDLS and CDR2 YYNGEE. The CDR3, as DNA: TGTGCCAGCAGCGGACAGGGGGCGGCATTACACGAGCAGTACTTC. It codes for CASSGQGAALHEQYF.